The clone carrying this T cell receptor beta chain was seen more than once but under ten times. Its matching antigen is unknown. The entry originates in a study of CD8+ T cells in alopecia areata. Once RNA had been extracted, it was reverse transcribed into cDNA to act as the sequencing template. The assay was immunoSEQ multiplex PCR, and TCRdb's table has in-frame clones only and misses some. The sample includes 110,000 to 150,000 clones, 62% seen only once; the top ten take 35% to 40%. Overall study findings and caveats: The study found TCR sharing across patients less clear than in mice, possibly for HLA reasons. Resident alphabeta T-cell populations of normal skin are likewise subject to sequencing in scalp samples.

PBMCs provided sorted CD4+ and CD8+ T cells. The sample comprised CD8+ T cells sorted from blood. This receptor was identified in a human donor in good health.

CDR3 sequence reads: CASSVSGAAYEQYF. As DNA, the CDR3 is TGTGCCAGCAGTGTTAGCGGGGCCGCCTACGAGCAGTACTTC. The rearrangement joins TRBV25-1 to TRBJ2-7; 8 positions match TRBD2. V trimming: 4 bases; J trimming: 2 bases; junction bases outside the gene matches: 4. From germline, CDR1 is MGHDK and CDR2 SYGVNS. The CDR3 spans 14 residues.